The 8 T cell receptor beta chains reported below all come from one sample, sequenced in a study of blood T cell repertoires in COVID-19. TCRdb's table, derived via immunoSEQ multiplex PCR, lists solely in-frame clones and lacks some. The table includes fewer than 100,000 clones, 75% to 85% detected once. The sequencing input was peripheral blood. The source is a woman in her 70s with acute or convalescent COVID-19.

The chain employs TRBV5-1 and TRBJ2-5; maybe TRBD2 (5 bases). There are 15 residues in the CDR3. Trimming cost V 0 bases and J 4 bases, with 13 bases left between them. In germline, CDR1 is SGHRS, CDR2 YFSETQ. The CDR3 nucleotides read TGCGCCAGCAGCTTGGACTCGGGAACTGGAGAGACCCAGTACTTC. It codes for CASSLDSGTGETQYF. The full variable domain, its missing parts supplied by reference TRBV5-1 and TRBJ2-5, is KAGVTQTPRYLIKTRGQQVTLSCSPISGHRSVSWYQQTPGQGLQFLFEYFSETQRNKGNFPGRFSGRQFSNSRSEMNVSTLELGDSALYLCASSLDSGTGETQYFGPGTRLLVL.

This CDR3 is CASSYSIRGNSPLHF. The CDR3 DNA is TGTGCCAGCAGTTACTCGATAAGGGGAAATTCACCCCTCCACTTT. V is TRBV6-5 and J is TRBJ1-6; D might be TRBD1 (5 bases). The CDR3 has 15 amino acids. From germline, CDR1 is MNHEY and CDR2 SVGAGI. V lost 0 bases and J 7 bases, leaving 10 bases between the germline ends.

The chain uses TRBV7-4 and TRBJ2-7; tentative D call: TRBD2 (6 bases). CDR1 and CDR2 (germline): SGHVT, SQSDAQ. The CDR3 loop spans 14 amino acids. Trimming took 5 bases from V and 2 from J, leaving 13 bases between them. The CDR3 protein is CASSTPGLTYEQYF. The CDR3 DNA follows: TGTGCCAGCAGCACACCGGGACTCACCTACGAGCAGTACTTC. Full variable domain (rest looked up from reference TRBV7-4 and TRBJ2-7): GAGVSQSPRYKVAKRGRDVALRCDSISGHVTLYWYRQTLGQGSEVLTYSQSDAQRDKSGRPSGRFSAERPERSVSTLKIQRTEQGDSAVYLCASSTPGLTYEQYFGPGTRLTVT.

This clone was seen more than once but under ten times. This chain uses TRBV2 with TRBJ1-2; D ambiguous. The CDR3 sequence is 13 residues long. Trimming took 1 base from V and 7 from J, leaving 10 bases between them. Germline CDR1 and CDR2: SNHLY and FYNNEI. CDR3 amino acids: CASSEGRLLGYTF. The CDR3, as DNA: TGTGCCAGCAGTGAAGGCAGGCTGCTTGGCTACACCTTC.

The gene calls are TRBV3-1 (or the pseudogene TRBV3-2) and TRBJ2-1; D uncertain. The CDR3 contains 12 residues. The V end was cut by 3 bases, the J end by 9 bases, with 9 bases between. Per the germline V gene, CDR1 is LGHDT and CDR2 is YNNKEL (reference sequence). The CDR3 DNA reads as TGTGCCAGCAGCCACCCTAGTGGTGAGCAGTTCTTC. Translated: CASSHPSGEQFF.

V usage is TRBV24-1 and J usage is TRBJ1-2; D gene unclear. Per germline, CDR1 KGHDR and CDR2 SFDVKD. The CDR3 has 12 amino acids. Trimming pared 2 bases from V and 5 bases from J, leaving 5 bases between. This CDR3 reads CATSDSFYGYTF. DNA for the CDR3: TGTGCCACCAGTGATTCCTTTTATGGCTACACCTTC.

CDR3 amino acids: CASSDYYGASSNEKLFF. For the CDR3, the DNA is TGTGCCAGCAGTGACTATTATGGGGCCAGCTCTAATGAAAAACTGTTTTTT. This chain joins TRBV6-2 or TRBV6-3 and TRBJ1-4, with D perhaps matching TRBD1 (5 bases). The V and J ends lost 5 bases and 3 bases respectively, with 19 bases between them. The CDR3 is 17 amino acids. Per the germline V gene, CDR1 is MNHEY and CDR2 is SVGEGT.

The V and J genes are TRBV18 and TRBJ2-5, with 8 bases lining up with TRBD1. The junction had 4 bases not matched to a gene; V was cut back by 3 bases and J by 1 base. The CDR3 is made up of 15 amino acids. Germline CDR1 and CDR2: KGHSH and LQKENI. CDR3 DNA: TGTGCCAGCTCACCGCGGACAGGGACCCAAGAGACCCAGTACTTC. Translating it yields CASSPRTGTQETQYF.